The 13 T cell receptor beta chains below all came from one sample that was sequenced in a study of beta chain features in type 1 diabetes. All of the isolated RNA was reverse transcribed, so expressed TCRB transcripts were sequenced. Only in-frame clones appear in the TCRdb table, and some are missing; sequencing was by immunoSEQ multiplex PCR. The sample has 900,000 or so clones, about a sixth seen once. Input material: naive CD4+ T cells from blood. The receptors were gathered from a woman aged 18-29 years in good health.

This clone was picked up a small number of times. The same CDR3 also results from other DNA sequences found in this sample. V usage is TRBV15 and J usage is TRBJ2-7; D is uncertain. CDR3 length: 14 residues. Germline CDR1 and CDR2: LNHNV and YYDKDF (reference sequence). V was pared by 0 bases and J by 1 base, with 7 bases between. CDR3: CATSRDVRSYEQYF. CDR3 coding DNA: TGTGCCACCAGCAGAGACGTCAGATCCTACGAGCAGTACTTC.

This clone was seen only a few times. V is TRBV7-9 and J is TRBJ2-1; TRBD1 matches 9 bases. The CDR3 runs 15 residues. Trimming took 5 bases from V and 6 from J; bases not matched to a gene: 8. CDR1 and CDR2 (germline): SEHNR, FQNEAQ (reference sequence). DNA for the CDR3: TGTGCCAGCAGCATAAACAGGGGGCGAGGCAATGAGCAGTTCTTC. Translated: CASSINRGRGNEQFF.

This clone was seen more than once but under ten times. The chain uses TRBV10-3 and TRBJ2-2; TRBD2 matches 9 bases. With 5 bases clipped from V and 5 bases from J, the junction kept 6 bases outside the gene matches. Germline CDR1 and CDR2: ENHRY and SYGVKD. CDR3 length: 15 residues. In DNA form, the CDR3 reads TGTGCCATCAGTTTAGCGGGAGCCGGGACCGGGGAGCTGTTTTTT. This gives the protein CAISLAGAGTGELFF.

This rearrangement joins TRBV7-2 to TRBJ2-4, with D possibly TRBD2 on 6 matching bases. From germline, CDR1 is SGHTA and CDR2 FQGNSA. Trimming left V 2 bases short and J 8 bases short, with 16 bases between. There are 15 residues in the CDR3. The CDR3 region is CASSLRLGWGDIQYF. The CDR3 bases are TGTGCCAGCAGCTTACGGCTGGGTTGGGGGGACATTCAGTACTTC. Using reference TRBV7-2 and TRBJ2-4 for the parts outside the CDR3, the full variable domain is GAGVSQSPSNKVTEKGKDVELRCDPISGHTALYWYRQSLGQGLEFLIYFQGNSAPDKSGLPSDRFSAERTGGSVSTLTIQRTQQEDSAVYLCASSLRLGWGDIQYFGAGTRLSVL.

The chain carries TRBV11-2 and TRBJ2-7, with D unclear. The CDR3 sequence is 12 residues long. V was cut by 5 bases and J by 4 bases, with 9 bases left in between. The V gene's germline CDR1 is SGHAT and CDR2 FQNNGV. Here the CDR3 DNA reads TGTGCCAGCAGCCGTTCCCAGTACGAGCAGTACTTC. It specifies CASSRSQYEQYF. The whole variable domain, filled in from reference TRBV11-2 and TRBJ2-7, reads EAGVAQSPRYKIIEKRQSVAFWCNPISGHATLYWYQQILGQGPKLLIQFQNNGVVDDSQLPKDRFSAERLKGVDSTLKIQPAKLEDSAVYLCASSRSQYEQYFGPGTRLTVT.

This clone was detected only a few times. The chain couples TRBV4-3 to TRBJ2-6, with 7 bases fitting TRBD1. V gave up 4 bases and J gave up 0 bases; unmatched junction bases: 12. The CDR3 has 19 amino acids. Germline lookup yields CDR1 LGHNA and CDR2 YSLEER. DNA for the CDR3: TGCGCCAGCAGCCCAAGTCGACAGGGATTTGGCTCTGGGGCCAACGTCCTGACTTTC. It codes for CASSPSRQGFGSGANVLTF.

The chain carries TRBV5-1 and TRBJ2-1; D is ambiguous. Looked up from germline, CDR1 is SGHRS and CDR2 is YFSETQ. This CDR3 has 15 amino acids. Trimming removed 4 bases at V and 0 bases at J, with 11 bases between. The CDR3 nucleotides are TGCGCCAGCAGCCCTAGTCTAAACTCCTACAATGAGCAGTTCTTC. The encoded protein is CASSPSLNSYNEQFF.

The genes are TRBV15 and TRBJ2-1; 9 positions match TRBD2. CDR3 length equals 16 residues. Per the germline V gene, CDR1 is LNHNV and CDR2 is YYDKDF (reference sequence). The trim removed 5 bases at V and 4 bases at J, leaving 9 bases unmatched. CDR3 sequence reads: CATSAGGSPPYNEQFF. DNA for the CDR3: TGTGCCACCAGCGCGGGGGGGTCCCCCCCTTACAATGAGCAGTTCTTC.

The rearrangement joins TRBV11-1 to TRBJ2-4; 8 nucleotides align to TRBD1. The V and J ends lost 5 bases and 2 bases, in that order; junction bases with no gene match: 8. The germline gives CDR1 SGHAT, CDR2 FQDESV (reference sequence). CDR3 length: 16 residues. CDR3 protein: CASSARDRWSKNIQYF. Here the CDR3 DNA reads TGTGCCAGCAGCGCTCGGGACAGGTGGTCCAAAAACATTCAGTACTTC.

The chain combines TRBV5-1 with TRBJ2-1; D is unclear. The length of the CDR3 is 14 residues. The germline gives CDR1 SGHRS, CDR2 YFSETQ. V lost 4 bases to trimming and J lost 5 bases, with 13 bases between them. The CDR3 here is CASSPQSTNNEQFF. The CDR3 coding sequence is TGCGCCAGCAGCCCCCAGAGCACAAACAATGAGCAGTTCTTC.

This chain links TRBV7-9 with TRBJ2-5; 12 nucleotides match TRBD2. The CDR3 extends over 18 amino acids. With V trimmed by 1 base and J by 0 bases, 6 bases remained unmatched. The germline CDR1 and CDR2 sequences are SEHNR and FQNEAQ (reference sequence). Here the CDR3 reads CASSLGWGTSGHQETQYF. The CDR3 DNA sequence: TGTGCCAGCAGCTTAGGGTGGGGGACTAGCGGGCACCAAGAGACCCAGTACTTC.

This clone has a handful of counts. This sequence joins TRBV2 and TRBJ2-3; D unclear. Per germline, CDR1 SNHLY and CDR2 FYNNEI. Deletions cut 5 bases from V and 4 bases from J, with 16 bases between. The CDR3 has 15 residues. The CDR3 DNA follows: TGTGCCAGCAGTCTCTTAAAGTTAGCAGCAGATACGCAGTATTTT. Translated, it gives CASSLLKLAADTQYF.

This clone was found a few times. Here the CDR3 DNA reads TGCGCCAGCAGCCAACGTGACACCTATGGCTACACCTTC. Its translation is CASSQRDTYGYTF. The chain uses TRBV4-3 and TRBJ1-2; the D is unclear. V lost 2 bases and J 4 bases, leaving 8 bases between the germline ends. Germline-derived CDR1 and CDR2 are LGHNA and YSLEER. This CDR3 comprises 13 residues.